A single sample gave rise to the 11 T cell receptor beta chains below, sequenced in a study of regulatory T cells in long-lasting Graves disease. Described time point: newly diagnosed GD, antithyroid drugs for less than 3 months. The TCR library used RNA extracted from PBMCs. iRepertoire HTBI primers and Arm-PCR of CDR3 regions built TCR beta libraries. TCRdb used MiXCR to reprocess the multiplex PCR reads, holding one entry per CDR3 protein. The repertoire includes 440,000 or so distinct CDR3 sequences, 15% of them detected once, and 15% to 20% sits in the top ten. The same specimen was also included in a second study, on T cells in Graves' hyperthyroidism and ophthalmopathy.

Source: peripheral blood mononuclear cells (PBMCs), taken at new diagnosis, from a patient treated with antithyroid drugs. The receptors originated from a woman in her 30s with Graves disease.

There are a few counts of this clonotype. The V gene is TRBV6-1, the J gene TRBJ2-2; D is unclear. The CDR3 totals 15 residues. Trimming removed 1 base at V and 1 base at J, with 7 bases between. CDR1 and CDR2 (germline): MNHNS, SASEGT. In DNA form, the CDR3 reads TGTGCCAGCAGTGAAGAGACACTGAACACCGGGGAGCTGTTTTTT. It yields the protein CASSEETLNTGELFF.

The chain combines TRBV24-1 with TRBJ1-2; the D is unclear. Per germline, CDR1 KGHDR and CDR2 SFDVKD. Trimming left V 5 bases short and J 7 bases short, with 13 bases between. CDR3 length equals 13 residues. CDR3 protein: CATSVGPGFGYTF. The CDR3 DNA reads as TGTGCCACCAGTGTCGGGCCAGGTTTTGGCTACACCTTC.

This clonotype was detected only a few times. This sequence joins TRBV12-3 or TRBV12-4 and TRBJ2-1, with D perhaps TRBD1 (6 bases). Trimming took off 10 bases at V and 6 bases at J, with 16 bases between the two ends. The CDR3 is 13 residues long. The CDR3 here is CAIPREGGNEQFF. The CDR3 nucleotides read TGTGCCATCCCCCGGGAAGGGGGCAATGAGCAGTTCTTC.

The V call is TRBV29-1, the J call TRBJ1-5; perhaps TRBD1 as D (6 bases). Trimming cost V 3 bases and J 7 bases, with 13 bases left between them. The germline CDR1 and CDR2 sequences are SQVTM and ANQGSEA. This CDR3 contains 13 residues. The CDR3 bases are TGCAGCGTTGATTGGGGGGCCGGGCAGCCCCAGCATTTT. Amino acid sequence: CSVDWGAGQPQHF.

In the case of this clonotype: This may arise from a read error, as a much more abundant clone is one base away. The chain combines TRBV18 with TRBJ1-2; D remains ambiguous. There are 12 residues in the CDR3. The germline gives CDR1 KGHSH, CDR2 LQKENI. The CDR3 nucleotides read TGTGGCAGCTCATCTGGTATCTATGGCTACACCTTC. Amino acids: CGSSSGIYGYTF.

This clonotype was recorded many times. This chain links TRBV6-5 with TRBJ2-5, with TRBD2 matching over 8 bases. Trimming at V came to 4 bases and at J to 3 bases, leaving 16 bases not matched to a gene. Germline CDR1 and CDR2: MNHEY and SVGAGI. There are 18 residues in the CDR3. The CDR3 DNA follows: TGTGCCAGCAGTTCCTACACTAGCGGATTTATGAAAAAAGAGACCCAGTACTTC. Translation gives CASSSYTSGFMKKETQYF.

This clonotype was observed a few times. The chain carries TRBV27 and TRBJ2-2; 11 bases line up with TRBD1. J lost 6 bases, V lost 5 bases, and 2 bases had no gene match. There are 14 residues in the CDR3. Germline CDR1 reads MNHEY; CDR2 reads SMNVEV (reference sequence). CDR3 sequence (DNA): TGTGCCAGCAGTGTGGACAGGGGGCCCGGGGAGCTGTTTTTT. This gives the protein CASSVDRGPGELFF.

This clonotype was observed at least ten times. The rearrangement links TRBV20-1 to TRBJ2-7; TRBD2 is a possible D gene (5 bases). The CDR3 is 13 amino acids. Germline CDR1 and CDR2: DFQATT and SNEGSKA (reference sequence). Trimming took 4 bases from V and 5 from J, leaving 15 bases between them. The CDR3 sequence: CSAKSTRVHEQYF. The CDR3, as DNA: TGCAGTGCTAAGTCTACTAGGGTGCACGAGCAGTACTTC.

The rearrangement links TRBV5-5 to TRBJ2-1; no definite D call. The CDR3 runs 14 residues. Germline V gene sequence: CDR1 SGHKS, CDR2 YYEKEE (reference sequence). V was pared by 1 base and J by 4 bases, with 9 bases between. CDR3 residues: CASSLLGKYNEQFF. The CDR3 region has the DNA TGTGCCAGCAGCTTGTTAGGAAAGTACAATGAGCAGTTCTTC.

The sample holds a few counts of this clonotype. The chain's CDR3 is CSASIGETQYF. CDR3 in DNA: TGCAGTGCCTCGATAGGGGAGACCCAGTACTTC. The chain couples TRBV20-1 to TRBJ2-5; D gene uncertain. The germline V and J ends were trimmed by 6 bases and 5 bases, with 10 bases remaining between them. The CDR3 covers 11 residues. In germline, CDR1 is DFQATT, CDR2 SNEGSKA (reference sequence).

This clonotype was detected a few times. The CDR3 DNA sequence: TGTGCCAGCTCTAGCGGGAGAAAAACAGATACGCAGTATTTT. Protein product: CASSSGRKTDTQYF. The genes are TRBV2 and TRBJ2-3; 10 positions match TRBD2. CDR3 length: 14 amino acids. Per germline, CDR1 SNHLY and CDR2 FYNNEI. J gave up 3 bases and V 8 bases, and 5 bases lay outside the gene matches.